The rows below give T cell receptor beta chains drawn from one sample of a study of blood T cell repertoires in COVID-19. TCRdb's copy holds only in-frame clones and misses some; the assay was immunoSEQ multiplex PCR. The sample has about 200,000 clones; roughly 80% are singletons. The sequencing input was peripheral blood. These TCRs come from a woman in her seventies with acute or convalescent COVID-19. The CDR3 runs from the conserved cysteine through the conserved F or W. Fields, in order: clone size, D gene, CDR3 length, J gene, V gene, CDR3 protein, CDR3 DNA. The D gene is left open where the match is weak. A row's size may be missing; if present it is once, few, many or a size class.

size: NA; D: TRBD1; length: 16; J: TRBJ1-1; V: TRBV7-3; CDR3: CASSPLPTGGRTEAFF; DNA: TGTGCCAGCAGCCCACTCCCGACAGGGGGTCGGACTGAAGCTTTCTTT
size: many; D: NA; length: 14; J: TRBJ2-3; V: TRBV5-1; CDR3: CASSLSHSTDTQYF; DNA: TGCGCCAGCAGCTTGTCCCATAGCACAGATACGCAGTATTTT
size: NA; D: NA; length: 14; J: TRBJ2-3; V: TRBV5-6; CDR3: CASSETGLVDTQYF; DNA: TGTGCCAGCAGTGAGACAGGATTGGTTGATACGCAGTATTTT
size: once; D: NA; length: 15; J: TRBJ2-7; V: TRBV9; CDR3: CASSVEGDSSYEQYF; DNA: TGTGCCAGCAGCGTAGAGGGGGATAGCTCCTACGAGCAGTACTTC
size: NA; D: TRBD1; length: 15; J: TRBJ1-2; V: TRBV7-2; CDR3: CASNTGTGGGYGYTF; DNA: TGTGCCAGCAACACTGGGACAGGGGGCGGTTATGGCTACACCTTC
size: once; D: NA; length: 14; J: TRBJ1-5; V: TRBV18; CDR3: CASSDETGLQPQHF; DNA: TGTGCCAGCTCAGACGAAACAGGGTTGCAGCCCCAGCATTTT
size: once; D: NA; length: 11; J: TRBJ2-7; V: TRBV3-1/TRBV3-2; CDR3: CASSHAGEQYF; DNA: TGTGCCAGCAGCCATGCGGGCGAGCAGTACTTC
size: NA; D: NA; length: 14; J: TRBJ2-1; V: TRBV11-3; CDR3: CASSLGWTNNEQFF; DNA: TGTGCCAGCAGCTTGGGATGGACTAACAATGAGCAGTTCTTC
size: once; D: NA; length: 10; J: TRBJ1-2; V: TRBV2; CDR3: CGGENYGYTF; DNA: TGTGGGGGGGAAAACTATGGCTACACCTTC
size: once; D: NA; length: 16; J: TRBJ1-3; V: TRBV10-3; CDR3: CATGGGLQSSGNTIYF; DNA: TGTGCCACCGGGGGGGGCCTACAGAGCTCTGGAAACACCATATATTTT
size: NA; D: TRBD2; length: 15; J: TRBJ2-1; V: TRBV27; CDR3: CASSQTGLARNEQFF; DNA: TGTGCCAGCAGTCAAACGGGACTAGCAAGGAATGAGCAGTTCTTC
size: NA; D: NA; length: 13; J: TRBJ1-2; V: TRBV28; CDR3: CASSLQGEGGYTF; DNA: TGTGCCAGCAGTTTACAAGGGGAAGGTGGCTACACCTTC
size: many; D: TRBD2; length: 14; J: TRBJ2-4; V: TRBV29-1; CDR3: CSVGAGANKNIQYF; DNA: TGCAGCGTTGGTGCGGGAGCGAACAAAAACATTCAGTACTTC
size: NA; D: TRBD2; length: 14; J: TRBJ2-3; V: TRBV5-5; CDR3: CASSLALAEDTQYF; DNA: TGTGCCAGCAGCTTGGCGCTAGCGGAGGATACGCAGTATTTT
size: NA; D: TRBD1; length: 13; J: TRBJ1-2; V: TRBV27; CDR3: CASRGTGSYGYTF; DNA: TGTGCCAGCAGGGGGACAGGGAGCTATGGCTACACCTTC
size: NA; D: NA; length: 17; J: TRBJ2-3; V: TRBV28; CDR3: CASRTARDYSSNQPQYF; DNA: TGTGCCAGCAGAACCGCAAGGGATTACTCTAGCAATCAGCCCCAGTATTTT
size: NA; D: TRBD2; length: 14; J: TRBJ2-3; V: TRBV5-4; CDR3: CASSPGLAPDTQYF; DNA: TGTGCCAGCAGCCCCGGACTAGCTCCAGATACGCAGTATTTT
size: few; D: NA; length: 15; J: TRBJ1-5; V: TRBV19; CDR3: CASSSESVGNQPQHF; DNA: TGTGCCAGTAGTTCAGAATCCGTGGGCAATCAGCCCCAGCATTTT
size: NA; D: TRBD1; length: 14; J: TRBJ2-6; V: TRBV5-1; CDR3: CASRGTAGANVLTF; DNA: TGCGCCAGCAGGGGGACAGCGGGGGCCAACGTCCTGACTTTC
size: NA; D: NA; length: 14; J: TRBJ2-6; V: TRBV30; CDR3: CAWSVSSGANVLTF; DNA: TGTGCCTGGAGTGTCAGCTCTGGGGCCAACGTCCTGACTTTC